Each of the 4 T cell receptor beta chains below was sequenced from the same sample in a study of cytomegalovirus exposure and HLA in healthy donors. Vbeta (60) and Jbeta (13) primers were used in the PCR. Profiled with immunoSEQ multiplex PCR; TCRdb holds only in-frame clones, not every one. The sample lists over 150,000 clones; 60% to 85% were seen once. The sequencing sample was made of PBMCs. Receptor source: a man younger than 45 in good health and CMV-seropositive.

This clone was found once. V gene TRBV4-1 combines with J gene TRBJ2-2; D unclear. The V gene's germline CDR1 is MGHRA and CDR2 YSYEKL. Trimming took 1 base from V and 0 from J, leaving 6 bases between them. The CDR3 has 15 amino acids. CDR3 bases: TGCGCCAGCAGCCAAGTCCTAGCGAACACCGGGGAGCTGTTTTTT. It codes for CASSQVLANTGELFF.

This clone was observed at least ten times. Other DNA sequences of this sample code for an identical CDR3. V and J are TRBV6-1 and TRBJ2-7; 10 bases are a match to TRBD1. Germline V CDR1 and CDR2: MNHNS, SASEGT. This CDR3 comprises 14 residues. The trim removed 6 bases at V and 2 bases at J, leaving 4 bases unmatched. CDR3 loop: CASRAGTGAYEQYF. CDR3 bases: TGTGCCAGCAGGGCAGGGACAGGGGCCTACGAGCAGTACTTC.

The chain has TRBV5-1 and TRBJ2-3; 11 positions match TRBD2. The germline V gene encodes CDR1 SGHRS and CDR2 YFSETQ. V shed 1 base, J shed 5 bases, and the junction held 3 bases outside the gene matches. The CDR3 totals 15 residues. CDR3 bases: TGCGCCAGCAGCTTGTCCGGGACTAGCGGAGATACGCAGTATTTT. Encoded protein: CASSLSGTSGDTQYF.

V usage is TRBV30 and J usage is TRBJ2-4; 14 bases fit TRBD2. J was trimmed by 6 bases and V by 0 bases; bases with no gene match: 10. Germline V CDR1 and CDR2: GTSNPN, SVGIG (reference sequence). The CDR3 runs 18 residues. The CDR3 here is CAWSVLRTSGGTGNIQYF. The CDR3 DNA reads TGTGCCTGGAGTGTACTCCGGACTAGCGGGGGGACAGGAAACATTCAGTACTTC.